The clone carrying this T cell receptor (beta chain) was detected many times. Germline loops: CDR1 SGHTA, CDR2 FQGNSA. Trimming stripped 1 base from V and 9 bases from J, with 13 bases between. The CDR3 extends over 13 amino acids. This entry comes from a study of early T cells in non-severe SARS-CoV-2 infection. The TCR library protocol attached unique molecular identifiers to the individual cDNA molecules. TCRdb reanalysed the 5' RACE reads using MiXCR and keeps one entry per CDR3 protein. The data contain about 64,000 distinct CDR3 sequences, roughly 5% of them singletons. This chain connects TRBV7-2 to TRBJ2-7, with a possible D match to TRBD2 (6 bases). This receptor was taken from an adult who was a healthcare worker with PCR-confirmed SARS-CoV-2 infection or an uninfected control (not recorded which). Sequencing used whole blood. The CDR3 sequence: CASSLERAERQYF. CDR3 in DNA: TGTGCCAGCAGCTTAGAGCGGGCTGAGAGGCAGTACTTC.